This TCR beta chain was identified during a study of blood T cell repertoires in COVID-19. Study details: Sites across the United States, Italy and Spain contributed samples from acute and convalescent COVID-19.

In the authors' methods: Estimation of nucleated cell counts was performed using reference gene primer amplification. Profiling relied on immunoSEQ multiplex PCR, and the TCRdb table lists in-frame clones only, not all of them. V and J calls and clone size come straight from that table; D and trimming were deduced from the DNA. The sample has more than 110,000 clones; 84% are singletons. This CDR3 is 12 amino acids long. The V and J ends lost 4 bases and 6 bases respectively, with 9 bases between them. The source material was peripheral blood. The clonotype was recovered from a human donor in a cohort sampled during active COVID-19. V usage is TRBV12-3 or TRBV12-4 and J usage is TRBJ1-1, with D perhaps TRBD1 (6 bases). The CDR3 loop reads CASSYKGAEAFF. The CDR3 DNA follows: TGTGCCAGCAGTTACAAGGGGGCTGAAGCTTTCTTT.